A selection of T cell receptor beta chains follows, all from one sample in a study of early T cells in non-severe SARS-CoV-2 infection. TCRdb reprocessed the 5' RACE reads with MiXCR, giving one entry per CDR3 protein. Of under 60,000 distinct CDR3 sequences listed, over 7% are singletons. The source material was whole blood. These receptors were obtained from an adult who was a healthcare worker with PCR-confirmed SARS-CoV-2 infection or an uninfected control (not recorded which). Each CDR3 is given with its conserved first and last residue. A D gene is named only where the DNA matches it firmly. Expanded clones get a size class; other rows say once, few or many, or leave the size out.

len	v_gene	d_gene	j_gene	abundance	CDR3nt	CDR3aa
16	TRBV12-5	TRBD1	TRBJ2-1	few	TGTGCTAGTGGTTTGGACAGGGGGTCGATCGGCAATGAGCAGTTCTTC	CASGLDRGSIGNEQFF
15	TRBV11-2	TRBD2	TRBJ2-7	few	TGTGCCAGCAGCTTTCTAGCGGGGGGGCTCTACGAGCAGTACTTC	CASSFLAGGLYEQYF
14	TRBV2	-	TRBJ1-2	few	TGTGCCAGCAGTGAACGCCAGGGCCCCTATGGCTACACCTTC	CASSERQGPYGYTF
16	TRBV11-2	TRBD2	TRBJ2-1	-	TGTGCCAGCAGCCCCAATAGCGGGGGCTCCTACAATGAGCAGTTCTTC	CASSPNSGGSYNEQFF
14	TRBV28	-	TRBJ1-5	-	TGTGCCAGCAGTTTATGGGAGAGCAATCAGCCCCAGCATTTT	CASSLWESNQPQHF
16	TRBV5-1	-	TRBJ2-1	many	TGCGCCAGCAGCTCGCCCTCAGGAGCGGCGTCTAATGAGCAGTTCTTC	CASSSPSGAASNEQFF
13	TRBV20-1	TRBD1	TRBJ1-3	-	TGCAGTGCCACGACAGGGGCCGGAAACACCATATATTTT	CSATTGAGNTIYF
16	TRBV11-2	TRBD1	TRBJ2-3	many	TGTGCCAGCAGCTTTACCGGGACAGGGGGCACAGATACGCAGTATTTT	CASSFTGTGGTDTQYF
17	TRBV2	-	TRBJ2-2	many	TGTGCCAGCAGTGAAAACGGACTCACGTGGAACACCGGGGAGCTGTTTTTT	CASSENGLTWNTGELFF
12	TRBV12-5	-	TRBJ2-1	few	TGTGCTAGTAATCTTGGGGGGAATGAGCAGTTCTTC	CASNLGGNEQFF
15	TRBV6-1	-	TRBJ2-2	-	TGTGCCAGCAAAATCCGAGAGGTGGTGGTCGGGGAGCTGTTTTTT	CASKIREVVVGELFF
15	TRBV6-1	TRBD1	TRBJ1-2	-	TGTGCCAGCAGTGAAGTGTGGACAGGGACCTATGGCTACACCTTC	CASSEVWTGTYGYTF
13	TRBV11-2	-	TRBJ2-5	-	TGTGCCAGCAGCTTCACTCCGAAAGAGACCCAGTACTTC	CASSFTPKETQYF
13	TRBV3-1	-	TRBJ2-1	many	TGTGCCAGCAGCCTTCAACCGACTAGTGAGCAGTTCTTC	CASSLQPTSEQFF
16	TRBV29-1	-	TRBJ2-1	-	TGCAGCGTTTCGTTCGCCGGGCGAAGCTCCTACAATGAGCAGTTCTTC	CSVSFAGRSSYNEQFF
14	TRBV29-1	-	TRBJ2-1	many	TGCAGCGTTGATTCCGGGAGCTCCTACAATGAGCAGTTCTTC	CSVDSGSSYNEQFF
14	TRBV11-2	TRBD1	TRBJ1-1	many	TGTGCCAGCAGCCCGACAGGGGGGGGCACTGAAGCTTTCTTT	CASSPTGGGTEAFF
16	TRBV3-1	TRBD1	TRBJ2-2	many	TGTGCCAGCAGCCAAGGGGCAGGACAGGGTTCCGGGGAGCTGTTTTTT	CASSQGAGQGSGELFF
12	TRBV20-1	-	TRBJ2-3	-	TGCAGTGCTGGAGGGGACTCCGGGACGCAGTATTTT	CSAGGDSGTQYF
13	TRBV11-2	-	TRBJ2-1	few	TGTGCCAGCAGCTCTTGGTCAGACCATGAGCAGTTCTTC	CASSSWSDHEQFF
17	TRBV18	TRBD2	TRBJ2-1	many	TGTGCCAGCTCACCTAGACGGTCTAGCGGGAGTGACAATGAGCAGTTCTTC	CASSPRRSSGSDNEQFF
15	TRBV6-1	-	TRBJ2-3	-	TGTGCCAGCATTTCTAGGGGGGCTGGGACAGATACGCAGTATTTT	CASISRGAGTDTQYF
21	TRBV5-1	-	TRBJ2-3	few	TGCGCCAGCAGCTTTGTTCCCCTTTTGGCCCTTGGGAGTACTAGCACAGATACGCAGTATTTT	CASSFVPLLALGSTSTDTQYF
13	TRBV19	-	TRBJ2-2	many	TGTGCCAGTAGTATGGGTGGCACCGGGGAGCTGTTTTTT	CASSMGGTGELFF
14	TRBV29-1	TRBD2	TRBJ2-3	-	TGCAGCGTTGAGCCGGGACTAACTAGTGATACGCAGTATTTT	CSVEPGLTSDTQYF
13	TRBV2	-	TRBJ1-6	-	TGTGCCAGCAGTGGATGGGGTCCTTCACCCCTCCACTTT	CASSGWGPSPLHF
13	TRBV6-6	-	TRBJ2-2	few	TGTGCCAGCAGTTACGTCGGTTACGGGGAGCTGTTTTTT	CASSYVGYGELFF
11	TRBV11-2	-	TRBJ2-7	-	TGTGCCAGCGGGACCGGTGTTGAGCAGTACTTC	CASGTGVEQYF
15	TRBV10-2	-	TRBJ2-7	few	TGCGCCAGCAGTGCAGGGTACAGTTCGTCCTACGAGCAGTACTTC	CASSAGYSSSYEQYF
13	TRBV6-2/TRBV6-3	TRBD2	TRBJ2-3	few	TGTGCCAGCAGTTGGCGGGGGACAGATACGCAGTATTTT	CASSWRGTDTQYF
16	TRBV6-5	TRBD2	TRBJ2-7	many	TGTGCCAGCAGTTGGGATATAGCGGGAGTAAGCTACGAGCAGTACTTC	CASSWDIAGVSYEQYF
17	TRBV12-3/TRBV12-4	-	TRBJ2-5	-	TGTGCCAGCAGTTTGCTTTCGAGTTCGGACGGTCAAGAGACCCAGTACTTC	CASSLLSSSDGQETQYF
13	TRBV5-1	TRBD2	TRBJ2-7	-	TGCGCCAGCAGCCCGACTAGCGGCTACGAGCAGTACTTC	CASSPTSGYEQYF
13	TRBV11-2	TRBD1	TRBJ2-1	few	TGTGCCAGCAGCTTGGTACAGGGGAATGAGCAGTTCTTC	CASSLVQGNEQFF
11	TRBV20-1	-	TRBJ2-7	-	TGCAGTGTAAGGGGGAACTACGAGCAGTACTTC	CSVRGNYEQYF
13	TRBV12-3/TRBV12-4	TRBD2	TRBJ2-2	few	TGTGCCAGCACCAGACTAGCCGTCGGGGAGCTGTTTTTT	CASTRLAVGELFF
14	TRBV10-3	TRBD2	TRBJ2-7	few	TGTGCCATCAGTGGGCGGGAGGGGTCTCGGGAGCAGTACTTC	CAISGREGSREQYF
15	TRBV4-1	-	TRBJ1-2	-	TGCGCCAGCAGCCAAGTTGGGAGAGCTAACTATGGCTACACCTTC	CASSQVGRANYGYTF
15	TRBV7-8	TRBD1	TRBJ1-2	few	TGTGCCAGCAGCCCACCAGGACAGGGGCACTATGGCTACACCTTC	CASSPPGQGHYGYTF
13	TRBV11-1	TRBD2	TRBJ2-3	-	TGTGCCAGCAGCTCCGGGACTAGAGATGCGCAGTATTTT	CASSSGTRDAQYF
14	TRBV10-2	TRBD2	TRBJ2-5	-	TGCGCCAGCAGTACTAGCGGGCCTCTTCAGACCCAGTACTTC	CASSTSGPLQTQYF
13	TRBV13	-	TRBJ2-1	many	TGTGCCAGCAGCTTAGGTGATGACAATGAGCAGTTCTTC	CASSLGDDNEQFF